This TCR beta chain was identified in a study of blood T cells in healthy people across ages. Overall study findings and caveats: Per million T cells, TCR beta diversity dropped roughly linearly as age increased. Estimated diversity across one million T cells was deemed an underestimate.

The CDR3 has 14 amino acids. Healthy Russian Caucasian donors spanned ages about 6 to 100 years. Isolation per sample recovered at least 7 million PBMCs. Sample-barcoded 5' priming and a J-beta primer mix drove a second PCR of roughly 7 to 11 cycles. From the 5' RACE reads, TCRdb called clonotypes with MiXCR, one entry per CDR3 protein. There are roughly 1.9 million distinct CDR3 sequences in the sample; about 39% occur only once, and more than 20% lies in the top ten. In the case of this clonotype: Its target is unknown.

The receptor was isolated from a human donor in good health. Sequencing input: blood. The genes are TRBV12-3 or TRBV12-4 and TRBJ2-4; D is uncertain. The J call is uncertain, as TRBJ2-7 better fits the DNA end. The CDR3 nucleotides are TGTGCCAGCAGTTTAAGGTCCGTCCCCTACGAGCAGTACTTC. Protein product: CASSLRSVPYEQYF.